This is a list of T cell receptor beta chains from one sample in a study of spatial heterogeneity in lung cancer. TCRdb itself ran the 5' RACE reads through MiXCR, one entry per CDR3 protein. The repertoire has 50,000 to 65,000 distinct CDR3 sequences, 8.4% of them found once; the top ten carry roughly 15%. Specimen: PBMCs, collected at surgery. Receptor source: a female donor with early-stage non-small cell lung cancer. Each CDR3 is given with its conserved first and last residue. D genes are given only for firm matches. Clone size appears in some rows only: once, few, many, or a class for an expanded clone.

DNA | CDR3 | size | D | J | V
TGTGCCAGCAGCCAAGATACGACTCCCTACAATGAGCAGTTCTTC | CASSQDTTPYNEQFF | . | . | TRBJ2-1 | TRBV3-1
TGTGCCAGCTCAAGAGGGGACGGACAGAATGAAAAACTGTTTTTT | CASSRGDGQNEKLFF | many | . | TRBJ1-4 | TRBV18
TGTGCCAGCAGCCAAGCCCGGACAGCGAACACTGAAGCTTTCTTT | CASSQARTANTEAFF | . | . | TRBJ1-1 | TRBV3-1
TGTGCCAGCAGTGAAGGCTCTAGCGGTCCCAGCACAGATACGCAGTATTTT | CASSEGSSGPSTDTQYF | few | TRBD2 | TRBJ2-3 | TRBV6-1
TGCAGTGCTAGGCTAGTACAAGAGACCCAGTACTTC | CSARLVQETQYF | many | . | TRBJ2-5 | TRBV20-1
TGTGCCAGCAGTTCCGGGGCCGTTGGCACTGAAGCTTTCTTT | CASSSGAVGTEAFF | few | . | TRBJ1-1 | TRBV12-3/TRBV12-4
TGTGCCAGCAGCCCATCCGGGGTGGTTACAGATACGCAGTATTTT | CASSPSGVVTDTQYF | many | . | TRBJ2-3 | TRBV7-9
TGCAGCGTTTCCCGACTAGCGGGGGGCCCCACAGATACGCAGTATTTT | CSVSRLAGGPTDTQYF | few | TRBD2 | TRBJ2-3 | TRBV29-1
TGTGCCAGCTCCTGGACAGGTGGCACTGAAGCTTTCTTT | CASSWTGGTEAFF | many | TRBD1 | TRBJ1-1 | TRBV18
TGTGCCAGCTCACCAGATGGACTAGCGGGAGTACTCGAGCAGTACTTC | CASSPDGLAGVLEQYF | . | TRBD2 | TRBJ2-7 | TRBV18
TGCGCCAGCAGCCGGACACAGGGGAACACTGAAGCTTTCTTT | CASSRTQGNTEAFF | . | . | TRBJ1-1 | TRBV5-1
TGCGCCAGCAGCTTGGAGCGTCAGTCGAACACTGAAGCTTTCTTT | CASSLERQSNTEAFF | many | . | TRBJ1-1 | TRBV5-1
TGTGCCAGCAGTTCAAGGCTAGCGGGAGGGCTTGAGCAGTACTTC | CASSSRLAGGLEQYF | many | TRBD2 | TRBJ2-7 | TRBV27
TGCAGTGCTATAGCGCGGGAGGCCAGCTCCTACAATGAGCAGTTCTTC | CSAIAREASSYNEQFF | many | TRBD2 | TRBJ2-1 | TRBV20-1
TGTGCCAGCAGCCCTTACACAGTTAACTATGGCTACACCTTC | CASSPYTVNYGYTF | large | . | TRBJ1-2 | TRBV12-3/TRBV12-4
TGCGCCAGCAGCCCGAGGGCAGGGGTGGACACTGAAGCTTTCTTT | CASSPRAGVDTEAFF | few | . | TRBJ1-1 | TRBV5-1
TGTGCCAGCAGTTCGGTGGAGCCCGAGCGGCAGTTCTTC | CASSSVEPERQFF | many | . | TRBJ2-1 | TRBV28
TGTGCCAGCAGTGAACAGGGGTTGAACACTGAAGCTTTCTTT | CASSEQGLNTEAFF | many | TRBD1 | TRBJ1-1 | TRBV9
TGCAGCGTTGAGGCAGACGGGAGCTCCTACGAGCAGTACTTC | CSVEADGSSYEQYF | many | . | TRBJ2-7 | TRBV29-1
TGTGCCAGCTCAGGACAGCTTGGCGATTACGAGCAGTACTTC | CASSGQLGDYEQYF | . | . | TRBJ2-7 | TRBV18
TGTGCCAGCAGTTTACTCAGGGAGAAATACAATGAGCAGTTCTTC | CASSLLREKYNEQFF | many | . | TRBJ2-1 | TRBV12-3/TRBV12-4
TGTGCCAGCAGCCGGACGGGGACTAGCGGGGGGTTACAAGAGACCCAGTACTTC | CASSRTGTSGGLQETQYF | many | TRBD2 | TRBJ2-5 | TRBV7-2
TGTGCCATCAGTGAGTCAATAATAGAGACCCAGTACTTC | CAISESIIETQYF | many | . | TRBJ2-5 | TRBV10-3
TGCAGTGCTAGGTTACTAGCGGGAGGCGAGCAGTACTTC | CSARLLAGGEQYF | many | TRBD2 | TRBJ2-7 | TRBV20-1
TGTGCCAGCATTCCGGGATCAGGATACACCGGGGAGCTGTTTTTT | CASIPGSGYTGELFF | . | . | TRBJ2-2 | TRBV6-5
TGTGCCTGGAACCAGGGGGCGAGCAATCAGCCCCAGCATTTT | CAWNQGASNQPQHF | . | TRBD1 | TRBJ1-5 | TRBV30
TGTGCCAGCAGCCCTGGGGCCTCCCGGATTGAGGAGACCCAGTACTTC | CASSPGASRIEETQYF | few | . | TRBJ2-5 | TRBV9
TGTGCCAGTAGTGCGGAGACAGGGGACGGCTACACCTTC | CASSAETGDGYTF | . | TRBD1 | TRBJ1-2 | TRBV19
TGTGCCAGCAGTCCTACGTCAGTAGGGGAATGGGGCTCGGCCAAAAACATTCAGTACTTC | CASSPTSVGEWGSAKNIQYF | many | . | TRBJ2-4 | TRBV6-2/TRBV6-3
TGTGCCAGCAGGGGGTCCCACGGCCAGCCCCAGCATTTT | CASRGSHGQPQHF | many | . | TRBJ1-5 | TRBV2
TGTGCCAGCAGGGCAGCGGGGGGCCACACCGGGGAGCTGTTTTTT | CASRAAGGHTGELFF | many | TRBD2 | TRBJ2-2 | TRBV5-4
TGTGCCAGCAGCTTAGGCCGTAGCAATCAGCCCCAGCATTTT | CASSLGRSNQPQHF | . | . | TRBJ1-5 | TRBV7-2
TGTGCCAGCAGCCTAAACACAGGGGGCCCCGGAAACACCATATATTTT | CASSLNTGGPGNTIYF | . | TRBD1 | TRBJ1-3 | TRBV4-2
TGTGCCAGCAGCTCGGGGGCGTACAATGAGCAGTTCTTC | CASSSGAYNEQFF | . | . | TRBJ2-1 | TRBV7-8
TGTGCCAGCAGCGTGGGAGTAGCGGGGACCCAAGAGACCCAGTACTTC | CASSVGVAGTQETQYF | many | TRBD2 | TRBJ2-5 | TRBV9